The 7 T cell receptor beta chains given below trace back to one sample, sequenced in a study of T-cell memory formation after mild COVID-19. TCRdb re-called the 5' RACE reads with MiXCR, one entry per CDR3 protein. Among about 82,000 distinct CDR3 sequences, around 15% were seen once, and the ten largest hold roughly two fifths. Sequencing used PBMCs or a T cell subset sorted from them (not recorded which). The receptor set was obtained from a man aged 18 to 29 who had mild COVID-19 (a few samples of this study predate the infection). Cell type and time point are not known.

The chain carries TRBV7-9 and TRBJ2-5, with 8 bases matching TRBD2. The germline gives CDR1 SEHNR, CDR2 FQNEAQ (reference sequence). V lost 6 bases, J lost 3 bases, and 9 bases stayed unmatched. The CDR3 is 15 residues long. The CDR3 bases are TGTGCCAGCAGTGAGGCTCAGCGGGGGAAAGAGACCCAGTACTTC. This encodes CASSEAQRGKETQYF.

The rearrangement links TRBV18 to TRBJ1-2, with 7 bases identical to TRBD1. With 4 bases clipped from V and 8 bases from J, the junction kept 10 bases outside the gene matches. The germline gives CDR1 KGHSH, CDR2 LQKENI. The CDR3 has 14 residues. The CDR3 nucleotides are TGTGCCAGCTCACGCGCGACAGGGTGGGACGGCTACACCTTC. Protein product: CASSRATGWDGYTF.

The V call is TRBV12-3 or TRBV12-4, the J call TRBJ1-2, with a weak D call TRBD1 (5 bases). Trimming shortened V by 6 bases and J by 0 bases, and 14 bases separated the two germline ends. The CDR3 has 15 amino acids. CDR3 in DNA: TGTGCCAGCAGGCCGCAGACAGAAGCTAACTATGGCTACACCTTC. Residues: CASRPQTEANYGYTF.

This clonotype has ten or more counts. The chain joins TRBV7-8 to TRBJ1-2; a weak D match, TRBD1 (6 bases). With 3 bases removed from V and 4 bases from J, the gap between germline ends came to 18 bases. CDR1 is SGHVS and CDR2 is FQNEAQ in the germline V gene. This CDR3 contains 16 residues. CDR3 sequence: CASSFGTTRIIYGYTF. The CDR3 DNA follows: TGTGCCAGCAGCTTTGGGACAACCCGAATCATCTATGGCTACACCTTC.

The chain uses TRBV7-9 and TRBJ1-2; 7 nucleotides line up with TRBD1. The germline CDR1 and CDR2 sequences are SEHNR and FQNEAQ (reference sequence). The V segment lost 1 base and the J segment 4 bases; nucleotides outside the gene matches: 6. The length of the CDR3 is 15 residues. Written as DNA, the CDR3 is TGTGCCAGCAGCTTAGGGCCGACAGGGACCTATGGCTACACCTTC. Translated: CASSLGPTGTYGYTF.

This chain joins TRBV6-2 or TRBV6-3 and TRBJ2-6; a weak D match, TRBD2 (5 bases). The CDR3 covers 13 residues. Between the trimmed V and J ends, which lost 6 bases and 7 bases, there was a span of 10 bases. Germline-derived CDR1 and CDR2 are MNHEY and SVGEGT. The CDR3 DNA is TGTGCCAGCAGCCCCCGGGGAGCCAACGTCCTGACTTTC. Protein sequence: CASSPRGANVLTF.

This clonotype has just a few counts. The gene calls are TRBV29-1 and TRBJ1-2; D remains unclear. CDR1 and CDR2 from the germline V gene are SQVTM and ANQGSEA. Trimming cost V 0 bases and J 5 bases, with 13 bases left between them. This CDR3 has 14 residues. The CDR3 region is CSVEDQQSLYGYTF. CDR3 nucleotide sequence: TGCAGCGTTGAAGATCAACAGTCCCTTTATGGCTACACCTTC. The full variable domain, with the rest looked up from reference TRBV29-1 and TRBJ1-2, is SAVISQKPSRDICQRGTSLTIQCQVDSQVTMMFWYRQQPGQSLTLIATANQGSEATYESGFVIDKFPISRPNLTFSTLTVSNMSPEDSSIYLCSVEDQQSLYGYTFGSGTRLTVV.